The rows below give T cell receptor beta chains drawn from one sample of a study of TIL therapy for anti-PD-1-resistant metastatic lung cancer. The table came from immunoSEQ multiplex PCR; TCRdb's copy has only in-frame clones and leaves some out. The table records more than 50,000 clones, about nine tenths of them present only once. The sample consisted of blood, taken at baseline. These receptors all come from a person aged 25-85 years with non-small cell lung cancer. The CDR3 runs from the conserved cysteine through the conserved F or W. A D gene is named only where the DNA matches it firmly. Some rows mark clone size as missing; the rest say once, few, many or name a class of expanded clone.

j_call clone_size v_call d_call cdr3_aa
TRBJ1-6 . TRBV5-6 . CASSPLGSPLHF
TRBJ2-2 few TRBV7-3 . CASSLSITGELFF
TRBJ1-1 . TRBV6-4 . CASSRTENTEAFF
TRBJ2-7 . TRBV2 TRBD2 CASLRGVVSYEQYF
TRBJ2-2 . TRBV13 TRBD2 CASSSLAGGQTGELFF
TRBJ1-1 . TRBV5-5 . CASSLERTEAFF
TRBJ1-6 . TRBV7-3 TRBD1 CASSPGQDVSPLHF
TRBJ2-1 . TRBV29-1 . CSVEDPEASYNEQFF
TRBJ2-7 . TRBV12-3/TRBV12-4 . CASSSSAPAGQYF
TRBJ2-3 . TRBV7-6 . CASSLASGTTDTQYF
TRBJ2-7 . TRBV25-1 . CASSESCTSYPCEQYF
TRBJ2-5 . TRBV24-1 TRBD2 CATSDFVGGRATETQYF
TRBJ2-5 . TRBV9 . CASSVAADGTQYF
TRBJ2-7 . TRBV7-2 TRBD2 CASSLVLAGGPYEQYF
TRBJ2-1 . TRBV14 . CASSYDWGSSYNEQFF
TRBJ1-6 . TRBV27 TRBD1 CASSQGAYSPLHF
TRBJ2-2 . TRBV19 . CASSMGFTGELFF